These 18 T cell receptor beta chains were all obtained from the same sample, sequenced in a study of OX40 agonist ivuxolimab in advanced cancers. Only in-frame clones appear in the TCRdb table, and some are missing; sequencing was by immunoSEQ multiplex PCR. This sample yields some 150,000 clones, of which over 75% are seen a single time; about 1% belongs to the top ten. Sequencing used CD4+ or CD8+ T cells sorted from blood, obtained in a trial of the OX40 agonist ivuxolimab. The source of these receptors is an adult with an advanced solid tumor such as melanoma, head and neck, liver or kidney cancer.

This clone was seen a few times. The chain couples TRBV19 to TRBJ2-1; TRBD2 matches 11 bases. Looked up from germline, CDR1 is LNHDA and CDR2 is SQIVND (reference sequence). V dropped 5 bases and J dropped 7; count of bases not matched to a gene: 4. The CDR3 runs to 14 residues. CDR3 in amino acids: CASSLAGGPNEQFF. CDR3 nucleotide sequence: TGTGCCAGTAGTTTAGCGGGAGGGCCTAATGAGCAGTTCTTC.

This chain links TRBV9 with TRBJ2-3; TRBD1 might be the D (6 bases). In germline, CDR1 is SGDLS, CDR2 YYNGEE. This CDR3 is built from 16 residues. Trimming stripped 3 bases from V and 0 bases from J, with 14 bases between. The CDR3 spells CASSGTALSSTDTQYF. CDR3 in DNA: TGTGCCAGCAGCGGGACAGCTTTATCTAGCACAGATACGCAGTATTTT.

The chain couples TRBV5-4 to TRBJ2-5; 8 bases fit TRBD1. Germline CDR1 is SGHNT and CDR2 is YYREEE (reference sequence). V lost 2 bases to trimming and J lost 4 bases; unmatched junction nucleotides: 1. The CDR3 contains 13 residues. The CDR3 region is CASSFDRGETQYF. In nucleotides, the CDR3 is TGTGCCAGCAGCTTTGACAGGGGAGAGACCCAGTACTTC.

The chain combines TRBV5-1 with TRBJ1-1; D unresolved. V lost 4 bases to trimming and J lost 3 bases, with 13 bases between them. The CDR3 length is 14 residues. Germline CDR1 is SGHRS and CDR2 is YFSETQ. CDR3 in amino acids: CASSPVRGDTEAFF. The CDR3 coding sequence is TGCGCCAGCAGCCCTGTCCGGGGAGACACTGAAGCTTTCTTT. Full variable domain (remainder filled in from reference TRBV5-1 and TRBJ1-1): KAGVTQTPRYLIKTRGQQVTLSCSPISGHRSVSWYQQTPGQGLQFLFEYFSETQRNKGNFPGRFSGRQFSNSRSEMNVSTLELGDSALYLCASSPVRGDTEAFFGQGTRLTVV.

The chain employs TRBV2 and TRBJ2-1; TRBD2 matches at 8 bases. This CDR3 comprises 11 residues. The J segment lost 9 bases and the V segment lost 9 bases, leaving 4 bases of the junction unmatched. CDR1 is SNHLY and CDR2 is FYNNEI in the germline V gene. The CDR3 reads CARSGGGEQFF. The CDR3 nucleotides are TGTGCCAGGAGCGGGGGCGGTGAGCAGTTCTTC.

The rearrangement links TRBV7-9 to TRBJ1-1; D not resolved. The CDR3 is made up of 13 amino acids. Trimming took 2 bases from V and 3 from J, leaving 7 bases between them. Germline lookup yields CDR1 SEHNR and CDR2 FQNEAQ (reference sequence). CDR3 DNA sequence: TGTGCCAGCAGCTTAATGCTCGACACTGAAGCTTTCTTT. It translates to CASSLMLDTEAFF.

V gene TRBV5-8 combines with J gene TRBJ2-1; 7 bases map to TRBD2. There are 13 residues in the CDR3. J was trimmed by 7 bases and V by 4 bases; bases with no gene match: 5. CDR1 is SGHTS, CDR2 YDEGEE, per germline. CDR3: CASSRGSENEQFF. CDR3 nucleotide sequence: TGTGCCAGCAGCCGCGGGAGTGAAAATGAGCAGTTCTTC.

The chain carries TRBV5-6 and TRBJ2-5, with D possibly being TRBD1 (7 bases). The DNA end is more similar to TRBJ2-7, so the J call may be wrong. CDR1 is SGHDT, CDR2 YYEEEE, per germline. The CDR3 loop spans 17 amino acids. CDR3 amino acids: CASSLLGGAGGEYEQYF. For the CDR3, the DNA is TGTGCCAGCAGCTTGCTCGGGGGCGCAGGGGGTGAATACGAGCAGTACTTC.

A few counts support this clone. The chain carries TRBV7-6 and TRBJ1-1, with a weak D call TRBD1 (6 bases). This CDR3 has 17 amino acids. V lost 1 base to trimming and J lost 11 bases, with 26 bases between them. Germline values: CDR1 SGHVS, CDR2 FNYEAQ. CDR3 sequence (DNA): TGTGCCAGCAGCTTAGGCCGGGACATGTCGGCCTACTCAGTGGCTTTCTTT. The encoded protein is CASSLGRDMSAYSVAFF.

CDR3 loop: CASSYSSQETQYF. In DNA, the CDR3 is TGTGCCAGCAGCTATTCGTCCCAAGAGACCCAGTACTTC. V and J are TRBV11-3 and TRBJ2-5; the D is unclear. The germline V gene has CDR1 SGHNT and CDR2 YENEEA. This CDR3 is 13 amino acids long. V was pared by 4 bases and J by 1 base, with 7 bases between.

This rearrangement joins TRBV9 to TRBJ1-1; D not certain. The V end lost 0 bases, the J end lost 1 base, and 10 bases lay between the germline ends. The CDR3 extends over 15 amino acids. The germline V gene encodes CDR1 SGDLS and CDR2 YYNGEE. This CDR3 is CASSVVSLENTEAFF. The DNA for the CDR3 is TGTGCCAGCAGCGTAGTTAGCCTGGAGAACACTGAAGCTTTCTTT.

CDR3 sequence reads: CSVTADRDTEAFF. DNA for the CDR3: TGCAGCGTTACAGCGGACAGAGACACTGAAGCTTTCTTT. The chain joins TRBV29-1 to TRBJ1-1, with D perhaps TRBD1 (6 bases). The V and J ends lost 5 bases and 3 bases respectively, with 13 bases between them. This CDR3 spans 13 amino acids. From germline, CDR1 is SQVTM and CDR2 ANQGSEA.

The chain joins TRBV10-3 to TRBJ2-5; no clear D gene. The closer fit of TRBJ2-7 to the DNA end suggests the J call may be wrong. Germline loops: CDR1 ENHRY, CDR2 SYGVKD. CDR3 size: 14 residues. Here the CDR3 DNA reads TGTGCCATCAGGCGAGAAGGAGTTGTCCACGAGCAGTACTTC. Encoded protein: CAIRREGVVHEQYF.

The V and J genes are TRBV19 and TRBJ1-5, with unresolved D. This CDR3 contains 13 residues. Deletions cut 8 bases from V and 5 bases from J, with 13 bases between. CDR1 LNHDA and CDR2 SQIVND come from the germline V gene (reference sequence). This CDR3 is CASALGIYQPQHF. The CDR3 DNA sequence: TGTGCCAGTGCTCTGGGAATTTATCAGCCCCAGCATTTT.

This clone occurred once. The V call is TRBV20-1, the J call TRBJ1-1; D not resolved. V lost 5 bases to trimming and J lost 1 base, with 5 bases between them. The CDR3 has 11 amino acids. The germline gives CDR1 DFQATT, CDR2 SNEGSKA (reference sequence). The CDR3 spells CSAYGNTEAFF. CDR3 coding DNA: TGCAGTGCTTACGGGAACACTGAAGCTTTCTTT.

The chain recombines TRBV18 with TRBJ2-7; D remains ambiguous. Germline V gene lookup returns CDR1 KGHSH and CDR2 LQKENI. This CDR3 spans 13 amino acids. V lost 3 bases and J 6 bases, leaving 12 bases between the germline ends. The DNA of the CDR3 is TGTGCCAGCTCACCGAGGCCGGCTGGCGAGCAGTACTTC. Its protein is CASSPRPAGEQYF. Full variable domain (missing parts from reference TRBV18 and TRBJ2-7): NAGVMQNPRHLVRRRGQEARLRCSPMKGHSHVYWYRQLPEEGLKFMVYLQKENIIDESGMPKERFSAEFPKEGPSILRIQQVVRGDSAAYFCASSPRPAGEQYFGPGTRLTVT.

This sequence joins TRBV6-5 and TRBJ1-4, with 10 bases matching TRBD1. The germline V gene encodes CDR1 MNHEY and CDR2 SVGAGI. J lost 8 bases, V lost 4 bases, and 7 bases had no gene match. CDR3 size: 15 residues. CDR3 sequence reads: CASSWTGQGKEKLFF. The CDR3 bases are TGTGCCAGCAGTTGGACGGGACAGGGGAAGGAAAAACTGTTTTTT.

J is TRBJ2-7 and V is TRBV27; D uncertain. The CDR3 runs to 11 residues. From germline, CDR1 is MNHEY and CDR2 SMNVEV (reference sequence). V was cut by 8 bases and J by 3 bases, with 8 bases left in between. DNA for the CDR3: TGTGCCAGCGGATGGGACTACGAGCAGTACTTC. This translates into CASGWDYEQYF.